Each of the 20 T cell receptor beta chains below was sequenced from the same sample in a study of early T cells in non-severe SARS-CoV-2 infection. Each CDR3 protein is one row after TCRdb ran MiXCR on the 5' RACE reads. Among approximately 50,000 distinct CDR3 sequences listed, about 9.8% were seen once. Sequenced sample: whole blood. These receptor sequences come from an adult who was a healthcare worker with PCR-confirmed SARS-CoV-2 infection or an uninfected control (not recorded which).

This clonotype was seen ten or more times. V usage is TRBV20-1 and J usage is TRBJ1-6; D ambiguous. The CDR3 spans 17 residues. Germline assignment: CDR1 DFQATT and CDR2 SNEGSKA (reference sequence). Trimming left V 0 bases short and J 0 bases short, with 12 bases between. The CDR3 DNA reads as TGCAGTGCTAGAGATCTCGCACCGAGCTCCTATAATTCACCCCTCCACTTT. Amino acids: CSARDLAPSSYNSPLHF.

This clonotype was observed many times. CDR3 residues: CSGRGTGELFF. CDR3 DNA: TGCAGCGGTAGAGGAACCGGGGAGCTGTTTTTT. V is TRBV29-1 and J is TRBJ2-2, with D unresolved. Deletions cut 7 bases from V and 5 bases from J, with 8 bases between. The CDR3 spans 11 residues. In germline, CDR1 is SQVTM, CDR2 ANQGSEA.

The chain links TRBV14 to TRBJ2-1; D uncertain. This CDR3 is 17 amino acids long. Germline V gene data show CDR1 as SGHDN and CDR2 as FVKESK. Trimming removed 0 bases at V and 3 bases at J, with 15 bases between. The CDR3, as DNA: TGTGCCAGCAGCCAAGAGGGCGGCCTAGTCCTCTACAATGAGCAGTTCTTC. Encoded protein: CASSQEGGLVLYNEQFF.

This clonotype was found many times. The chain's CDR3 is CASSQRQNANEKLFF. DNA for the CDR3: TGCGCCAGCAGCCAGAGACAGAACGCTAATGAAAAACTGTTTTTT. The chain is built from TRBV5-1 and TRBJ1-4, with D perhaps TRBD1 (5 bases). Germline V gives CDR1 SGHRS, CDR2 YFSETQ. The CDR3 contains 15 residues. V shed 4 bases and J shed 3 bases, with 13 bases lying between them.

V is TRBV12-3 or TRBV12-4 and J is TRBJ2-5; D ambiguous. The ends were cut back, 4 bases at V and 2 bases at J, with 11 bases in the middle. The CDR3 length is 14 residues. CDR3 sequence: CASSSLAVQETQYF. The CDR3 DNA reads TGTGCCAGCAGTTCCCTGGCAGTACAAGAGACCCAGTACTTC.

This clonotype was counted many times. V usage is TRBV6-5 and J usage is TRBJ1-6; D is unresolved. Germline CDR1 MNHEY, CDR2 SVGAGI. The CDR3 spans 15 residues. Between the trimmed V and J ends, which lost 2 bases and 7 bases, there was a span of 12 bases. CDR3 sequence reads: CASSYQRAQNSPLHF. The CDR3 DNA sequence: TGTGCCAGCAGTTACCAAAGGGCCCAAAATTCACCCCTCCACTTT.

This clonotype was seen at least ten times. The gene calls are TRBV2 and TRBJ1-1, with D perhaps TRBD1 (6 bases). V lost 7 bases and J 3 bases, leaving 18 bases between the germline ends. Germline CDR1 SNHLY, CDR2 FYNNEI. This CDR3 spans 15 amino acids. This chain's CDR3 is CASTGRDIWDTEAFF. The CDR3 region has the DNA TGTGCCAGCACTGGGAGGGACATCTGGGACACTGAAGCTTTCTTT.

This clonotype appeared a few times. CDR3 region: CSARDLEREANEQFF. CDR3 DNA: TGCAGTGCTAGAGATCTTGAGCGGGAGGCAAATGAGCAGTTCTTC. This chain joins TRBV20-1 and TRBJ2-1; 9 nucleotides agree with TRBD2. The CDR3 totals 15 residues. Germline values: CDR1 DFQATT, CDR2 SNEGSKA (reference sequence). The ends lost 0 bases at V and 7 bases at J; junction bases unmatched: 7.

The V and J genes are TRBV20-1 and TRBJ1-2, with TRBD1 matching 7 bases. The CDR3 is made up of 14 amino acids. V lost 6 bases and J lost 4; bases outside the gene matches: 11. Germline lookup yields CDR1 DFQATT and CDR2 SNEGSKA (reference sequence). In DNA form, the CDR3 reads TGCAGTGCCAACCCCCCGGGACAGACCTATGGCTACACCTTC. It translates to CSANPPGQTYGYTF.

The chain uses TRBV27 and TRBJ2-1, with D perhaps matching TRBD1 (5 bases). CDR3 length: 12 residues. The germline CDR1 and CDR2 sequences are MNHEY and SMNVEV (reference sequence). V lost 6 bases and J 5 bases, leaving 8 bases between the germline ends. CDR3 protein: CASRATDNEQFF. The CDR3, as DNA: TGTGCCAGCAGGGCGACAGACAATGAGCAGTTCTTC.

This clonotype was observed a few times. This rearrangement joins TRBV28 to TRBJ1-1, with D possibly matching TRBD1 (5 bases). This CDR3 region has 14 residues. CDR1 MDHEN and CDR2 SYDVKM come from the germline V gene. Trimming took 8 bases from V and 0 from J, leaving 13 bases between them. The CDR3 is CASGGVGMNTEAFF. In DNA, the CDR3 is TGTGCCAGCGGGGGAGTAGGGATGAACACTGAAGCTTTCTTT.

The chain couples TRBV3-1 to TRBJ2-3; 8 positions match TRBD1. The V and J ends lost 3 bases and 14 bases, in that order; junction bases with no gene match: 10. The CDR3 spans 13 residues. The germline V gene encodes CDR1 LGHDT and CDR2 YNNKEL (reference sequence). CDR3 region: CASSHDTGGLWYF. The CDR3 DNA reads TGTGCCAGCAGCCACGACACAGGGGGTCTTTGGTATTTT.

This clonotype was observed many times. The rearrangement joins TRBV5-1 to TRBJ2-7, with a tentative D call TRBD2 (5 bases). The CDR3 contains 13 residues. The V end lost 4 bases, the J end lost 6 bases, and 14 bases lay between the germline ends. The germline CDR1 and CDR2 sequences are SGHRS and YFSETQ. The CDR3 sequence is CASSPLSGSEQYF. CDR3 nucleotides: TGCGCCAGCAGCCCATTATCGGGGAGCGAGCAGTACTTC.

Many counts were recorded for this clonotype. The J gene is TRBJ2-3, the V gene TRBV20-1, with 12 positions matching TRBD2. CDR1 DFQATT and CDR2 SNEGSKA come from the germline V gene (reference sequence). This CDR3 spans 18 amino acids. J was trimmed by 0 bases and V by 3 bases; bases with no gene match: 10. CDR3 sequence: CSARVTSGRGFSTDTQYF. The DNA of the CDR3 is TGCAGTGCTAGGGTGACTAGCGGGAGAGGGTTCAGCACAGATACGCAGTATTTT.

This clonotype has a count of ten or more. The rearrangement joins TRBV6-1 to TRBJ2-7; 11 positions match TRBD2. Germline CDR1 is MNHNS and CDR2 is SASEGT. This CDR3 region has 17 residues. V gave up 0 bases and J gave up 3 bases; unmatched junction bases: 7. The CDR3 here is CASSEAAGLAGFYEQYF. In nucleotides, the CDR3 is TGTGCCAGCAGTGAAGCGGCCGGACTAGCGGGCTTCTACGAGCAGTACTTC.

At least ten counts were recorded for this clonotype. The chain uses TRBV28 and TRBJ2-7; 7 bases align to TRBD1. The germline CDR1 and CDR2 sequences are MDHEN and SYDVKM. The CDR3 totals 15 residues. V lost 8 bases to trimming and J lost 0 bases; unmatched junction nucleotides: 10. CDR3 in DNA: TGTGCCAGCTACCGACGGACAGGCGGCTCCTACGAGCAGTACTTC. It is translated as CASYRRTGGSYEQYF.

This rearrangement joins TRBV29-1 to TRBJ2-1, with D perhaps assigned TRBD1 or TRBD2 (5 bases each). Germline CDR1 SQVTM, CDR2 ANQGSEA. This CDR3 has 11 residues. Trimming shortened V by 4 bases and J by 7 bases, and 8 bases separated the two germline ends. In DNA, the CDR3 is TGCAGCGTTGTTGGGGGAAATGAGCAGTTCTTC. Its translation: CSVVGGNEQFF.

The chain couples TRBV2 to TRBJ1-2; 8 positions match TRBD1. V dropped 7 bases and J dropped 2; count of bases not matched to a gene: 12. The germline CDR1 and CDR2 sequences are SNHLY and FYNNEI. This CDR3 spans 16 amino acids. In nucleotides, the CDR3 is TGTGCCAGCATTCTGCCCTGGACAGGGTCAAACTATGGCTACACCTTC. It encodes CASILPWTGSNYGYTF.

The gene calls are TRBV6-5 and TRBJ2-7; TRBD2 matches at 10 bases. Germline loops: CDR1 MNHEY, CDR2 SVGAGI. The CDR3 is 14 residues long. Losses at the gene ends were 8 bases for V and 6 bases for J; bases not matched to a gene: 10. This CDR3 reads CASGGSGRLSEQYF. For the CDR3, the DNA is TGTGCCAGCGGGGGTAGCGGGAGGCTGAGCGAGCAGTACTTC.

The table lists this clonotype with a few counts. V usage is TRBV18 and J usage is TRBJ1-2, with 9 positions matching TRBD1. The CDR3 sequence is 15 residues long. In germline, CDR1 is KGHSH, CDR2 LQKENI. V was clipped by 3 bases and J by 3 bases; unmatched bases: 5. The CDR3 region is CASSPAGQGDYGYTF. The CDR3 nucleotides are TGTGCCAGCTCACCTGCGGGACAGGGTGACTATGGCTACACCTTC.